This entry concerns a single T cell receptor (beta chain). The sample comes from a study of T cell responses to AZD1222 COVID-19 vaccine. The CDR3 has 16 amino acids. CDR1 and CDR2 from the germline V gene are SGDLS and YYNGEE. The V end lost 4 bases, the J end lost 7 bases, and 20 bases lay between the germline ends. Assay used: immunoSEQ multiplex PCR; TCRdb lists only in-frame clones, some missing. The sample has 120,000 or so clones; around 80% are singletons. This specimen consisted of peripheral blood, obtained 28 days after the second AZD1222 dose. The source is an adult who received the AZD1222 COVID-19 vaccine. This chain uses TRBV9 with TRBJ1-4; D is perhaps TRBD1 (5 bases). CDR3 DNA: TGTGCCAGCAGCCAAGCCGGGACCCACGTGGGTGAAAAACTGTTTTTT. Its translation: CASSQAGTHVGEKLFF.